The clone carrying this T cell receptor (beta chain) came up a few times. What it recognizes is unknown. Patients were excluded for uncontrolled infection, other autoimmune disease, pregnancy or lactation. The PBMCs were taken from approximately 9.7 ml of fresh peripheral blood. The sample belongs to a study of T cells in Graves' hyperthyroidism and ophthalmopathy. V gave up 4 bases and J gave up 1 base; unmatched junction bases: 4. From germline, CDR1 is DFQATT and CDR2 SNEGSKA (reference sequence). The CDR3 totals 14 residues. From RNA transcripts, TCR beta CDR3 regions were amplified. HTBI primers were the set used in a first-round RT-PCR of the TCR CDR3. TCRdb passed the multiplex PCR reads through MiXCR, listing each CDR3 protein once. Altogether nearly 750,000 distinct CDR3 sequences are present, 35% being singletons, with the ten largest covering around 30%. Study-wide results and limits: Blood shared most expanded thyroid clonotypes above 0.001.

The receptor comes from a woman between 40 and 50 years old with Graves' hyperthyroidism. Specimen: blood. The genes are TRBV20-1 and TRBJ2-5, with 9 positions matching TRBD2. The CDR3 DNA sequence: TGCAGTGCTAAACTAGCGGGCCTCCAAGAGACCCAGTACTTC. Translation: CSAKLAGLQETQYF.